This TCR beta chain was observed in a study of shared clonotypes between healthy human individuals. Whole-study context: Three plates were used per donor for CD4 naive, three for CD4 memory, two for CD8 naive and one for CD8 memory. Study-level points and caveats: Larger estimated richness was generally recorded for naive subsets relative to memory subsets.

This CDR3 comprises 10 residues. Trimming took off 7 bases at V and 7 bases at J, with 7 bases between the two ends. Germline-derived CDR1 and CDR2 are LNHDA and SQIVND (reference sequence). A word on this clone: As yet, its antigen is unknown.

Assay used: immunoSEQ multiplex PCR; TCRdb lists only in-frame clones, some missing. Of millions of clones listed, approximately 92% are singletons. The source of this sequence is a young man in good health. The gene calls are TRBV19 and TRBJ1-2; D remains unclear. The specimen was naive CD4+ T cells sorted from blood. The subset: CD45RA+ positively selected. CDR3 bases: TGTGCCAGTAAAAGTGGTGGCTACACCTTC. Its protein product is CASKSGGYTF. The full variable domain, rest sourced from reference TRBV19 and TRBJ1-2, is DGGITQSPKYLFRKEGQNVTLSCEQNLNHDAMYWYRQDPGQGLRLIYYSQIVNDFQKGDIAEGYSVSREKKESFPLTVTSAQKNPTAFYLCASKSGGYTFGSGTRLTVV.